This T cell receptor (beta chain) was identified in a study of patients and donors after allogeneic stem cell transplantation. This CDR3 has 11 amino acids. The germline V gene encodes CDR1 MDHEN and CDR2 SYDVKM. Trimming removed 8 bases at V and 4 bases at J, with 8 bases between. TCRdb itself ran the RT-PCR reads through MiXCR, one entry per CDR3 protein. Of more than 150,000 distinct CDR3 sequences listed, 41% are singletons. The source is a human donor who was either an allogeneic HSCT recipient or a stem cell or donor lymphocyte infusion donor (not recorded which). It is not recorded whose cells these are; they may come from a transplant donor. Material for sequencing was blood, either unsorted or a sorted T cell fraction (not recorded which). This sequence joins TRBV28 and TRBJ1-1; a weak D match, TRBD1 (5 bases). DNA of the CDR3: TGTGCCAGCGGGGGGGGCACTGAAGCTTTCTTT. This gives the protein CASGGGTEAFF.